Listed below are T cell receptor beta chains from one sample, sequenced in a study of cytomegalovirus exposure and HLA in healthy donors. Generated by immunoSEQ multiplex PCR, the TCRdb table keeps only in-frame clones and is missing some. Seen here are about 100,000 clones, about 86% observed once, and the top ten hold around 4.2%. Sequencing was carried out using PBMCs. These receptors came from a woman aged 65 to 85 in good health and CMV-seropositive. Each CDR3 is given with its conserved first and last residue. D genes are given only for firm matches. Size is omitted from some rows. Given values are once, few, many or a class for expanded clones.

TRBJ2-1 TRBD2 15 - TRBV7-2 CASRGGLAGGNEQFF TGTGCCAGCAGGGGGGGGCTAGCGGGAGGGAATGAGCAGTTCTTC
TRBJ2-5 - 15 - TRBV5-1 CASSLDRDTRLTQYF TGCGCCAGCAGCTTGGATCGGGACACCCGATTGACCCAGTACTTC
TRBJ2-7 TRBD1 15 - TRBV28 CASNGPGTGGYEQYF TGTGCCAGCAATGGTCCCGGGACAGGGGGCTACGAGCAGTACTTC
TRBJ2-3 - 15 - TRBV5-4 CASSPDRMRGDTQYF TGTGCCAGCAGCCCCGACAGGATGAGGGGAGATACGCAGTATTTT
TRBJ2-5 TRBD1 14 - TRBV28 CASSTGQGMETQYF TGTGCCAGCAGTACCGGACAGGGAATGGAGACCCAGTACTTC
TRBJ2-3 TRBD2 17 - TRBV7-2 CASSFGPGTSGTDTQYF TGTGCCAGCAGCTTTGGCCCCGGGACTAGCGGCACAGATACGCAGTATTTT
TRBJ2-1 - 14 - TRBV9 CASSLQGSSNEQFF TGTGCCAGCAGCCTCCAGGGATCTTCGAATGAGCAGTTCTTC
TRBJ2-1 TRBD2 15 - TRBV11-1 CASSLEAGGNNEQFF TGTGCCAGCAGCTTAGAAGCGGGAGGAAACAATGAGCAGTTCTTC
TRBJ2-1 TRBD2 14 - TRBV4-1 CASSQRLAAIEQFF TGCGCCAGCAGCCAACGACTAGCGGCGATTGAGCAGTTCTTC
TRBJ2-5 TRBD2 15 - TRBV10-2 CASSEGAGGPRTQYF TGCGCCAGCAGTGAGGGAGCGGGAGGGCCGCGGACCCAGTACTTC
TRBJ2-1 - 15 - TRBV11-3 CASSLEGPGYNEQFF TGTGCCAGCAGCTTAGAGGGCCCTGGCTACAATGAGCAGTTCTTC
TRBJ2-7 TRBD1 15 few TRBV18 CASSTARGPSYEQYF TGTGCCAGCTCAACGGCCAGGGGGCCCTCCTACGAGCAGTACTTC
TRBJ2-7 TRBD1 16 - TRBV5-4 CASSLGGQGGIHEQYF TGTGCCAGCAGCTTGGGCGGACAGGGAGGCATCCACGAGCAGTACTTC
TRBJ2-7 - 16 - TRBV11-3 CASSLDWSSVSYEQYF TGTGCCAGCAGCTTAGATTGGAGTAGCGTGTCCTACGAGCAGTACTTC
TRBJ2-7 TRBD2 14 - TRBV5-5 CASSLWAGVSEQYF TGTGCCAGCAGCTTGTGGGCGGGAGTCTCCGAGCAGTACTTC
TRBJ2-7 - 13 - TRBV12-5 CASGPSGSYEQYF TGTGCTAGTGGCCCCTCGGGTAGCTACGAGCAGTACTTC
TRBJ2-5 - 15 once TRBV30 CAWSVPRRTQETQYF TGTGCCTGGAGTGTACCGCGTCGCACCCAAGAGACCCAGTACTTC
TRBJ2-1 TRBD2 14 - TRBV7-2 CASSFRTSGNEQFF TGTGCCAGCAGCTTCCGGACTAGCGGGAATGAGCAGTTCTTC
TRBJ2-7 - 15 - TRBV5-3 CARSIPAGSSYEQYF TGTGCCAGAAGCATACCAGCAGGATCCTCCTACGAGCAGTACTTC
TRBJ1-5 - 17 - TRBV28 CASRGAIRTLGDQPQHF TGTGCCAGCAGGGGGGCAATACGGACACTCGGCGATCAGCCCCAGCATTTT
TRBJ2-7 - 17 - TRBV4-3 CASSQDYYGSLVQGQYF TGCGCCAGCAGCCAAGATTATTACGGGAGTCTCGTCCAGGGGCAGTACTTC
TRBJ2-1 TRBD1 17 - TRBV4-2 CASSQGVGQGAYYEQFF TGTGCCAGCAGCCAAGGAGTCGGGCAGGGGGCTTATTATGAGCAGTTCTTC